The 3 T cell receptor beta chains listed next were all sequenced from one sample in a study of T cells in Graves' hyperthyroidism and ophthalmopathy. Using RNA transcripts as the source, TCR beta CDR3 regions were amplified. TCR CDR3 regions were first amplified by RT-PCR with HTBI primers. TCRdb processed the multiplex PCR reads anew with MiXCR; each CDR3 protein has one entry. The data show hundreds of thousands of distinct CDR3 sequences, less than 25% seen once. The specimen was blood. Receptors originate from a man in his thirties or forties with Graves' ophthalmopathy.

This clonotype was observed at least ten times. The chain employs TRBV12-3 or TRBV12-4 and TRBJ2-7; 10 bases align to TRBD1. The CDR3 spans 14 residues. The ends lost 6 bases at V and 4 bases at J; junction bases unmatched: 6. The CDR3 here is CASRGQGDRYEQYF. As DNA, the CDR3 is TGTGCCAGCAGAGGACAGGGGGATCGTTACGAGCAGTACTTC.

The table lists this clonotype with many counts. The chain links TRBV7-9 to TRBJ2-7, with unresolved D. The CDR3 length is 12 residues. Trimming removed 5 bases at V and 3 bases at J, with 8 bases between. Germline V CDR1 and CDR2: SEHNR, FQNEAQ (reference sequence). Written as DNA, the CDR3 is TGTGCCAGCAGCCCTCAGAACTACGAGCAGTACTTC. Translated: CASSPQNYEQYF. The full variable domain, rest sourced from reference TRBV7-9 and TRBJ2-7, is DTGVSQNPRHKITKRGQNVTFRCDPISEHNRLYWYRQTLGQGPEFLTYFQNEAQLEKSRLLSDRFSAERPKGSFSTLEIQRTEQGDSAMYLCASSPQNYEQYFGPGTRLTVT.

In this sample, this clonotype turned up a few times. The chain uses TRBV6-1 and TRBJ2-3; 10 bases align to TRBD2. CDR3 size: 17 residues. CDR1 and CDR2 from the germline V gene are MNHNS and SASEGT. V was pared by 8 bases and J by 0 bases, with 11 bases of the junction left unmatched. In DNA form, the CDR3 reads TGTGCCAGCGTATGGAGAGCGGGAGGGTCTAGCACAGATACGCAGTATTTT. Protein product: CASVWRAGGSSTDTQYF.